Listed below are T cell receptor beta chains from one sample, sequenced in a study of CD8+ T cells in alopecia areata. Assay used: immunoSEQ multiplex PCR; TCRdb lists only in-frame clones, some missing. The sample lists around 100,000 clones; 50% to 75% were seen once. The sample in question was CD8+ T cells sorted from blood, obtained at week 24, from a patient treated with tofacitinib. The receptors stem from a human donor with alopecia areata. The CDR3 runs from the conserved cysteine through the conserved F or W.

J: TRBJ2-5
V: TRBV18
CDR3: CASSPLGEETQYF

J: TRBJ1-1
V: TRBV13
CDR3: CASSQPDTEAFF

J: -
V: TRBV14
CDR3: CASRPGTSYEQYF

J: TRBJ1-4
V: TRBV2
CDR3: CASRGGGEEKLFF

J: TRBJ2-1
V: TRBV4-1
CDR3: CASSHPGQGLYNEQFF

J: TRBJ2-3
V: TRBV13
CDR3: CASSFSDTQYF

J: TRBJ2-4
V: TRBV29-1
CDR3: CSVENPSVGKNIQYF

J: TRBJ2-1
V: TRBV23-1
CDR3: CASKPDRVERYGDEQFF

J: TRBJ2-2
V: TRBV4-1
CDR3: CASSHRGAGQGGTGELFF

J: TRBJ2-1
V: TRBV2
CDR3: CASSEHAGGPEQFF

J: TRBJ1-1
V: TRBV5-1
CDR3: CASRSDSTEAFF

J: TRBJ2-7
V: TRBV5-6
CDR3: CASSFQGAAYEQYF

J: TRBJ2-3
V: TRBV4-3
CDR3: CASSPFGSGGTTRATDTQYF

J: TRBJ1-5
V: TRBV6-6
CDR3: CASSYSTDQPQHF

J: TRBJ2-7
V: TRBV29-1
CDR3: CSVELLAGGYEQYF

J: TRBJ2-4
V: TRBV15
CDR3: CATSRDLAQHKNIQYF

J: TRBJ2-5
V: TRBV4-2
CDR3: CASSQDPIAGGRGETQYF

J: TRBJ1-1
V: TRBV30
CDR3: CAWSVGAGMNTEAFF

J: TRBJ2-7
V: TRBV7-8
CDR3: CASSWDRASYEQYF

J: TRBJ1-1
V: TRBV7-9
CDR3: CASSVGVMGTEAFF

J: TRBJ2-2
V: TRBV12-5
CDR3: CAITVGASPNTGELFF

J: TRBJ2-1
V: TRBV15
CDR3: CATSTQDSYSYNEQFF

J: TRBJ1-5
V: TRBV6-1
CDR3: CASSSGQVNQPQHF

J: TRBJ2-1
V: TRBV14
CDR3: CASSDRLQGYNEQFF

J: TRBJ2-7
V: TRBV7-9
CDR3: CASSLTESYEQYF

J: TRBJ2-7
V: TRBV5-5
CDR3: CASSLIGYEQYF

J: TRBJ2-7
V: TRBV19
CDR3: CASSMGASYEQYF